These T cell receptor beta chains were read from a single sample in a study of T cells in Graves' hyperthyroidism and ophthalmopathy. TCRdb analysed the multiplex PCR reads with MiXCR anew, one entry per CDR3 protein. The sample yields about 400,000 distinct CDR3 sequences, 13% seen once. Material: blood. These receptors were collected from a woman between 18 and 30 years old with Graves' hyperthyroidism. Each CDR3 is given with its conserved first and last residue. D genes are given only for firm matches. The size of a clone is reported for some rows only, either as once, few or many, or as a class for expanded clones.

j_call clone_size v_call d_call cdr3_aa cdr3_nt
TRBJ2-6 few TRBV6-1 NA CASSFARVPGANVLTF TGTGCCAGCAGTTTCGCTCGGGTACCGGGGGCCAACGTCCTGACTTTC
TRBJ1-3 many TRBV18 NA CASSPDSQAGNTIYF TGTGCCAGCTCACCCGACAGCCAGGCTGGAAACACCATATATTTT
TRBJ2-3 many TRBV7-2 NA CASSLTDPGTYTDTQYF TGTGCCAGCAGCTTAACGGATCCGGGGACCTACACAGATACGCAGTATTTT
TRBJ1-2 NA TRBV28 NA CAGSDRNGYTF TGTGCCGGTTCTGACAGGAATGGCTACACCTTC
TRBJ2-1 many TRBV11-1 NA CASSLRGEQFF TGTGCCAGCAGCCTTAGGGGGGAGCAGTTCTTC
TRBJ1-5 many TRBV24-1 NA CATQGEPQPYSNQPQHF TGTGCCACCCAAGGGGAGCCGCAACCTTATAGCAATCAGCCCCAGCATTTT
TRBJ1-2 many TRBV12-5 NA CASGLGWGQQGYTF TGTGCTAGTGGTTTGGGTTGGGGGCAGCAGGGCTACACCTTC
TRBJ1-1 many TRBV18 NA CASSPNPVNTEAFF TGTGCCAGCTCACCAAATCCGGTTAACACTGAAGCTTTCTTT
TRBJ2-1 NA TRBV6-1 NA CASSPSSTLLYNEQSF TGTGCCAGCAGTCCTAGTTCCACCCTCCTCTACAATGAGCAGTCCTTC
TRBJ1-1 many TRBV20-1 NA CSASGMVSWNTEAFF TGCAGTGCTAGTGGTATGGTTTCTTGGAACACTGAAGCTTTCTTT
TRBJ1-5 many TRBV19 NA CASNPRTSHSNQPQHF TGTGCCAGTAACCCCAGGACCAGCCATAGCAATCAGCCCCAGCATTTT
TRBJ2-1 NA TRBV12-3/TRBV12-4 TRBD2 CASRITRTSLDEQFF TGTGCCAGCAGAATCACAAGGACTAGTCTCGATGAGCAGTTCTTC
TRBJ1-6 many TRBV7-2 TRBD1 CASSLSQDRGSPLHF TGTGCCAGCAGCTTATCTCAGGACAGGGGTTCACCCCTCCACTTT
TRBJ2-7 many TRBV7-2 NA CASSLGRVGYEQYF TGTGCCAGCAGCTTGGGGCGGGTGGGATACGAGCAGTACTTC
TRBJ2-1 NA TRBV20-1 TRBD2 CSASDPTSFTPSYNEQFF TGCAGTGCTAGCGACCCGACTAGCTTTACCCCATCATACAATGAGCAGTTCTTC
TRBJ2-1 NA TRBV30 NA CAWGGRSSSYNEQFF TGTGCCTGGGGGGGACGATCGAGCTCCTACAATGAGCAGTTCTTC
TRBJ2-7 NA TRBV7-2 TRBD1 CASSRPGDRGYEQYF TGTGCCAGCAGCCGTCCCGGGGACAGGGGCTACGAGCAGTACTTC
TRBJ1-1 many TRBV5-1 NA CASSSAGANTEAFF TGCGCCAGCAGCTCTGCCGGGGCGAACACTGAAGCTTTCTTT
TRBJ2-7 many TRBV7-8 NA CASSLDTWWSYEQYF TGTGCCAGCAGCTTAGACACGTGGTGGTCCTACGAGCAGTACTTC
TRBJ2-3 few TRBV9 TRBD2 CASSVAPTSGLDTQYF TGTGCCAGCAGCGTAGCCCCGACTAGCGGGCTGGATACGCAGTATTTT
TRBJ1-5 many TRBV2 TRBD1 CASSARGQGQPQHF TGTGCCAGCAGTGCCAGGGGGCAGGGTCAGCCCCAGCATTTT
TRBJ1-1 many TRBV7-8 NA CASSSGRALSGDTEAFF TGTGCCAGCAGCTCTGGCCGGGCCCTCTCCGGGGACACTGAAGCTTTCTTT
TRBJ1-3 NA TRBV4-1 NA CASSQGSSSGNTIYF TGCGCCAGCAGCCAAGGCTCCAGCTCTGGAAACACCATATATTTT
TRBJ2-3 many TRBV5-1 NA CASSPISGTDTQYF TGCGCCAGCAGCCCCATCAGCGGCACAGATACGCAGTATTTT
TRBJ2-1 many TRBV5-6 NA CASSLIGYEQFF TGTGCCAGCAGCTTGATTGGGTATGAGCAGTTCTTC
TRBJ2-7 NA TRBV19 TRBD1 CASSLTGSGEQYF TGTGCCAGTAGCCTGACAGGGAGCGGTGAGCAGTACTTC
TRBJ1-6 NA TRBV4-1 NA CASSQNELGVPLHF TGCGCCAGCAGCCAAAATGAGTTAGGGGTACCCCTCCACTTT
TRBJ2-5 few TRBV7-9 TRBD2 CASSLASDSGPEKTQYF TGTGCCAGCAGCTTAGCGTCAGATAGCGGGCCAGAGAAGACCCAGTACTTC
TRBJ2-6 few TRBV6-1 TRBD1 CASSRTGSGANVLTF TGTGCCAGCAGTCGGACAGGCTCTGGGGCCAACGTCCTGACTTTC
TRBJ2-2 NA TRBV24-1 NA CATSALGGTSTGELFF TGTGCCACCAGTGCCCTGGGGGGTACCAGCACCGGGGAGCTGTTTTTT
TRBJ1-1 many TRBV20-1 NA CSARISHTEAFF TGCAGTGCTAGAATTAGTCACACTGAAGCTTTCTTT
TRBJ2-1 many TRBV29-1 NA CSVAGAYNEQFF TGCAGCGTAGCCGGGGCCTACAATGAGCAGTTCTTC
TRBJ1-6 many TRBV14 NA CASSQEDRRSSYNSPLHF TGTGCCAGCAGCCAAGAGGACAGAAGGAGCTCCTATAATTCACCCCTCCACTTT
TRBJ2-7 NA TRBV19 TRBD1 CASSPKGRTGAYEQYF TGTGCCAGTAGTCCTAAGGGCCGGACAGGAGCCTACGAGCAGTACTTC
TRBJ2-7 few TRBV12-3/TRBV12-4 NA CASSLVGGAEGEQYF TGTGCCAGCAGTTTAGTGGGGGGGGCGGAAGGCGAGCAGTACTTC
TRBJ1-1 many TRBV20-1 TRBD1 CSARPTGRRKTEAFF TGCAGTGCTAGACCGACAGGGAGGAGGAAGACTGAAGCTTTCTTT
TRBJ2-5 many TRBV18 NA CASSPPLSGHAETQYF TGTGCCAGCTCACCCCCCCTGTCAGGCCATGCAGAGACCCAGTACTTC
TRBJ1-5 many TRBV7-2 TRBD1 CASSLEGTANQPQHF TGTGCCAGCAGCTTGGAGGGGACAGCAAATCAGCCCCAGCATTTT
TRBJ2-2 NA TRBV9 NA CASSPHPWSSGELFF TGTGCCAGCAGCCCTCACCCTTGGAGTTCCGGGGAGCTGTTTTTT
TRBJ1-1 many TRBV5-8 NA CASSWSFAVGATEAFF TGTGCCAGCAGCTGGTCGTTCGCAGTAGGCGCCACTGAAGCTTTCTTT